Following are 8 T cell receptor beta chains from one sample sequenced in a study of beta chain features in type 1 diabetes (dated by TCRdb to the late 2010s). The library relied on the immunoSEQ multiplex PCR assay. The entire isolated RNA was reverse transcribed using the High Capacity cDNA Reverse Transcription Kit, and thus expressed TCRB transcripts were sequenced. In TCRdb, the immuneACCESS table is reduced to in-frame sequences with V and J assigned. These tables do not hold every clone; where another copy was compared, an unresolved V gene accounts for under half, and the others remain unexplained. Counted in this sample were 120,000 to 150,000 clones; 10% of them appeared once. The top ten clones comprise roughly 1.3% of the sample. Sequencing used naive CD4+ T cells from blood. Per the publication, the cell subset or site label means: true naive CD4+ T cells. Every receptor here comes from a man between 18 and 35 years old in good health.

This clone was recorded many times. J is TRBJ2-7 and V is TRBV18, with TRBD1 identical over 7 bases. Per the germline V gene, CDR1 is KGHSH and CDR2 is LQKENI. This CDR3 has 13 amino acids. V lost 4 bases to trimming and J lost 6 bases; unmatched junction nucleotides: 6. CDR3 nucleotide sequence: TGTGCCAGCTCACAGAGTGACAGGGCCGAGCAGTACTTC. It is translated as CASSQSDRAEQYF.

This clone was counted a few times. The V and J genes are TRBV19 and TRBJ2-1; 7 bases agree with TRBD2. Trimming cost V 1 base and J 3 bases; bases outside gene matches: 3. The germline V gene has CDR1 LNHDA and CDR2 SQIVND (reference sequence). This CDR3 contains 15 residues. CDR3 residues: CASSIGLAGYNEQFF. CDR3 nucleotide sequence: TGTGCCAGTAGTATAGGACTAGCAGGCTACAATGAGCAGTTCTTC.

This chain links TRBV11-2 with TRBJ2-7; 8 nucleotides align to TRBD2. The CDR3 sequence is 16 residues long. The germline V gene encodes CDR1 SGHAT and CDR2 FQNNGV. V trimming: 2 bases; J trimming: 0 bases; junction bases outside the gene matches: 6. In nucleotides, the CDR3 is TGTGCCAGCAGCTTAAGTTCGGCGGGGGGCTCCTACGAGCAGTACTTC. Translating gives CASSLSSAGGSYEQYF.

This clone was seen many times. The chain recombines TRBV7-9 with TRBJ1-2, with TRBD1 identical over 7 bases. V lost 5 bases to trimming and J lost 5 bases; unmatched junction nucleotides: 5. This CDR3 is built from 13 residues. Per the germline V gene, CDR1 is SEHNR and CDR2 is FQNEAQ (reference sequence). CDR3 nucleotide sequence: TGTGCCAGCAGCCCCGGGACAGCTTATGGCTACACCTTC. It yields the protein CASSPGTAYGYTF.

This clone turned up a few times. The J gene is TRBJ2-1, the V gene TRBV11-2, with a weak D call TRBD2 (7 bases). The V gene's germline CDR1 is SGHAT and CDR2 FQNNGV. CDR3 length: 17 residues. Deletions cut 1 base from V and 7 bases from J, with 20 bases between. CDR3 sequence reads: CASSLAGGAPKRNEQFF. CDR3 bases: TGTGCCAGCAGCTTAGCGGGGGGCGCACCCAAACGGAATGAGCAGTTCTTC. The variable domain in full, completed from reference TRBV11-2 and TRBJ2-1, reads EAGVAQSPRYKIIEKRQSVAFWCNPISGHATLYWYQQILGQGPKLLIQFQNNGVVDDSQLPKDRFSAERLKGVDSTLKIQPAKLEDSAVYLCASSLAGGAPKRNEQFFGPGTRLTVL.

This chain connects TRBV25-1 to TRBJ1-5; D is possibly TRBD1 (5 bases). Germline V gene sequence: CDR1 MGHDK, CDR2 SYGVNS. V lost 7 bases, J lost 5 bases, and 9 bases lay in between. The CDR3 contains 12 residues. CDR3 region: CASKGNDQPQHF. CDR3 nucleotide sequence: TGTGCCAGCAAGGGGAACGATCAGCCCCAGCATTTT.

The DNA of the CDR3 is TGTGCCAGTAAAACCGGGACAGGCTCCTACGAGCAGTACTTC. Amino acids: CASKTGTGSYEQYF. The rearrangement uses TRBV19 and TRBJ2-7, with 8 bases that match TRBD1. The CDR3 is 14 amino acids. The V gene's germline CDR1 is LNHDA and CDR2 SQIVND (reference sequence). V was clipped by 7 bases and J by 0 bases; unmatched bases: 5. Full variable domain (rest looked up from reference TRBV19 and TRBJ2-7): DGGITQSPKYLFRKEGQNVTLSCEQNLNHDAMYWYRQDPGQGLRLIYYSQIVNDFQKGDIAEGYSVSREKKESFPLTVTSAQKNPTAFYLCASKTGTGSYEQYFGPGTRLTVT.

The table lists this clone with a few counts. The DNA of the CDR3 is TGTGCCAGCAGCGCCGGTTTTGACGAGCAGTACTTC. Its translation is CASSAGFDEQYF. The V call is TRBV11-3, the J call TRBJ2-7; no clear D gene. Trimming cost V 5 bases and J 5 bases, with 10 bases left between them. The CDR3 runs 12 residues. Germline V gives CDR1 SGHNT, CDR2 YENEEA.